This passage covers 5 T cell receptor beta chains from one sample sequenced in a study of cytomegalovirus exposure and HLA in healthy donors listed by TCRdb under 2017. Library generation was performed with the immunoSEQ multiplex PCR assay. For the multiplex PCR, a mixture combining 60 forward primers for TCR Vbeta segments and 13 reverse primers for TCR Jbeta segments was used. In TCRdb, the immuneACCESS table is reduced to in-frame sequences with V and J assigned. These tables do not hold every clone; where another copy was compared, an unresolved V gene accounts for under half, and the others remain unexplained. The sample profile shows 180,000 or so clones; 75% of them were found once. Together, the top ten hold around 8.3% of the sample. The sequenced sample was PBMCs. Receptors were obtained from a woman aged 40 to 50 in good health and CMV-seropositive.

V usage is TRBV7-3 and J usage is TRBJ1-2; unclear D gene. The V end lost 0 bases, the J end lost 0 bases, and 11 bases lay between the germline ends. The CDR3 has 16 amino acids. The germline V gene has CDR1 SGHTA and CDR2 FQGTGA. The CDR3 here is CASSLTPGVANYGYTF. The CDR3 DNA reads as TGTGCCAGCAGCTTAACCCCCGGGGTAGCTAACTATGGCTACACCTTC. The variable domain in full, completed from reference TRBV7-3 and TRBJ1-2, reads GAGVSQTPSNKVTEKGKYVELRCDPISGHTALYWYRQSLGQGPEFLIYFQGTGAADDSGLPNDRFFAVRPEGSVSTLKIQRTERGDSAVYLCASSLTPGVANYGYTFGSGTRLTVV.

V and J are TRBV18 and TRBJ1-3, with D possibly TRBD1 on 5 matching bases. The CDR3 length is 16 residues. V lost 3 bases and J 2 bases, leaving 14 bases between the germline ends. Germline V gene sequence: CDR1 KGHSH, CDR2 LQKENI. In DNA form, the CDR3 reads TGTGCCAGCTCACCGACAGTCTTTGGGACTGGAAACACCATATATTTT. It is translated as CASSPTVFGTGNTIYF.

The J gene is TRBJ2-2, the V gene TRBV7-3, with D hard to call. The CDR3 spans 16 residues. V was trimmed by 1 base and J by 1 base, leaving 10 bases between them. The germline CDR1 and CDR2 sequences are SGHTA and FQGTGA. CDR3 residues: CASSLNRFQNTGELFF. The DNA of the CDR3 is TGTGCCAGCAGCTTAAACAGATTTCAGAACACCGGGGAGCTGTTTTTT.

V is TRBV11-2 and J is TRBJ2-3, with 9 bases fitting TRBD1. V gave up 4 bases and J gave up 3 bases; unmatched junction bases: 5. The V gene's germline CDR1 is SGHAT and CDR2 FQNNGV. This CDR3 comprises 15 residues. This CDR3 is CASSWTGAETDTQYF. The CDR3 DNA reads TGTGCCAGCAGCTGGACAGGGGCGGAGACAGATACGCAGTATTTT.

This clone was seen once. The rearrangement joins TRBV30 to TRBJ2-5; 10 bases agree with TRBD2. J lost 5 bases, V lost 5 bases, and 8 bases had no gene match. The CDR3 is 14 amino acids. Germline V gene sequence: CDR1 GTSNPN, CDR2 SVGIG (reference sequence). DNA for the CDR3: TGTGCCTGGTCAGCGGGAGGGCCCGCGGAGACCCAGTACTTC. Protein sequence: CAWSAGGPAETQYF.